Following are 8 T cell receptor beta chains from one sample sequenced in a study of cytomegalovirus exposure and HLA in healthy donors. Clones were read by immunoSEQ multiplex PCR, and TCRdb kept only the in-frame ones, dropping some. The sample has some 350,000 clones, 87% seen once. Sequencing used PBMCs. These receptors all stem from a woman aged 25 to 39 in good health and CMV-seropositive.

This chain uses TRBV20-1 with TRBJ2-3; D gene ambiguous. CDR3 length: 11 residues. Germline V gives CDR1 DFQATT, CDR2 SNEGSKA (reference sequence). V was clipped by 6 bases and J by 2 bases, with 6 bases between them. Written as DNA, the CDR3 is TGCAGTGCAAAGCACACAGATACGCAGTATTTT. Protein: CSAKHTDTQYF.

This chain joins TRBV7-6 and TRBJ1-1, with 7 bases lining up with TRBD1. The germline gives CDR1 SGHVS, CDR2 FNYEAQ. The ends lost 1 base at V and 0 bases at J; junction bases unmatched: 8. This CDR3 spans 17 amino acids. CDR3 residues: CASSLEAGGAMNTEAFF. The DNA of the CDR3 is TGTGCCAGCAGCTTAGAGGCAGGGGGTGCAATGAACACTGAAGCTTTCTTT.

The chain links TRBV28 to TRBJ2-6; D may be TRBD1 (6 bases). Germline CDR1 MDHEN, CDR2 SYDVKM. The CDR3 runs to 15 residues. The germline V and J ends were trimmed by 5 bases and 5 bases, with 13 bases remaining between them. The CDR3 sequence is CASSLDRLRANVLTF. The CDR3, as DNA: TGTGCCAGCAGTCTCGACAGGCTGAGGGCCAACGTCCTGACTTTC.

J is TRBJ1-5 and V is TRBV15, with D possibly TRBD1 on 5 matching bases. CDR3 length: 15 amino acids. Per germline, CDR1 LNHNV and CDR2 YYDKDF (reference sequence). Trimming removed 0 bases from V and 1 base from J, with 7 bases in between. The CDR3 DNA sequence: TGTGCCACCAGCAGAGACAGGGTGAGCAATCAGCCCCAGCATTTT. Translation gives CATSRDRVSNQPQHF.

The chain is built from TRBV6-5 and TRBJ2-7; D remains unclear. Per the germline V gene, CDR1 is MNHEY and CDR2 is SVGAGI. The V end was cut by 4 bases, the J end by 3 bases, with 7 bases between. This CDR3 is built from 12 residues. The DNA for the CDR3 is TGTGCCAGCAGTTCCCAGAGCTACGAGCAGTACTTC. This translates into CASSSQSYEQYF.

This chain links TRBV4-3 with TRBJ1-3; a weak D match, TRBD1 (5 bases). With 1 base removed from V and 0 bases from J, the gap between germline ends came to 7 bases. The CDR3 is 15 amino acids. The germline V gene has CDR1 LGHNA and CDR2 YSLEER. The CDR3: CASSQGQGSGNTIYF. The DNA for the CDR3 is TGCGCCAGCAGCCAAGGTCAGGGCTCTGGAAACACCATATATTTT.

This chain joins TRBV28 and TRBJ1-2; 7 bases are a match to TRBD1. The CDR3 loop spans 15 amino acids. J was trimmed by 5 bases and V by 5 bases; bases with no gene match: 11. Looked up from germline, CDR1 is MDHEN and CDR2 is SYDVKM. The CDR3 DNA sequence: TGTGCCAGCAGTCAGACCACAGGGGTATGGTATGGCTACACCTTC. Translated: CASSQTTGVWYGYTF.

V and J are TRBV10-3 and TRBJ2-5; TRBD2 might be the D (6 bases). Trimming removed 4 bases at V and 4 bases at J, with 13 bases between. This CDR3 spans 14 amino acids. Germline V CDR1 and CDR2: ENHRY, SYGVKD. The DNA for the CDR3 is TGTGCCATCAGTGCAGTCCAGGGAGGAGAGACCCAGTACTTC. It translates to CAISAVQGGETQYF.